A single sample gave rise to the 30 T cell receptor beta chains below, sequenced in a study of human T cells and chemical hapten exposure. TCRdb called the RACE reads again in MiXCR, with one record for every CDR3 protein. The repertoire consists of nearly 350,000 distinct CDR3 sequences, with roughly 6.9% occurring once and the leading ten covering roughly 8%. The sample's time point: patch test 1, 2 weeks after DPC sensitization. Treatment indicated: therapeutic diphenylcyclopropenone sensitization with weekly scalp DPC. The sample in question was whole blood, obtained in connection with sensitization to the hapten diphenylcyclopropenone (DPC). The source of these receptors is a woman aged 18-29 years with alopecia areata. Some clones in this sample may be carry-over from other donors' samples.

The chain has TRBV6-6 and TRBJ1-5; unclear D gene. Looked up from germline, CDR1 is MNHNY and CDR2 is SVGAGI (reference sequence). Trimming cost V 6 bases and J 2 bases, with 8 bases left between them. The CDR3 length is 13 residues. CDR3 coding DNA: TGTGCCAGCAGGCGGCTCGGCAATCAGCCCCAGCATTTT. Translated: CASRRLGNQPQHF.

In this sample, this clonotype turned up a few times. The CDR3 bases are TGTGCCAGCAGCCTGCAGCGCTTAGCCTCGAACACCGGGGAGCTGTTTTTT. Protein sequence: CASSLQRLASNTGELFF. The rearrangement joins TRBV9 to TRBJ2-2; D is unclear. The length of the CDR3 is 17 residues. Germline CDR1 reads SGDLS; CDR2 reads YYNGEE. Trimming left V 4 bases short and J 0 bases short, with 16 bases between.

The J gene is TRBJ2-2, the V gene TRBV7-2, with D unclear. CDR3 length: 13 residues. Trimming took off 1 base at V and 7 bases at J, with 7 bases between the two ends. Germline values: CDR1 SGHTA, CDR2 FQGNSA. The CDR3 is CASSLGTVGELFF. In DNA form, the CDR3 reads TGTGCCAGCAGCTTAGGAACGGTCGGGGAGCTGTTTTTT.

The table lists this clonotype with many counts. The V call is TRBV27, the J call TRBJ1-1, with TRBD1 matching over 7 bases. The germline CDR1 and CDR2 sequences are MNHEY and SMNVEV (reference sequence). V shed 5 bases, J shed 5 bases, and the junction held 8 bases outside the gene matches. This CDR3 comprises 14 residues. Written as DNA, the CDR3 is TGTGCCAGCAGTCCCCACAGGGGTGGAACTGAAGCTTTCTTT. This gives the protein CASSPHRGGTEAFF.

This rearrangement joins TRBV18 to TRBJ1-1, with 8 bases aligning to TRBD1. V lost 4 bases to trimming and J lost 0 bases; unmatched junction nucleotides: 10. Germline V gene data show CDR1 as KGHSH and CDR2 as LQKENI. The CDR3 has 17 residues. The CDR3, as DNA: TGTGCCAGCTCACGCGTCGGGACAGGCGGGGTGAACACTGAAGCTTTCTTT. Translation gives CASSRVGTGGVNTEAFF.

The chain couples TRBV15 to TRBJ2-7; maybe TRBD1 (5 bases). CDR3 length equals 13 residues. Germline V gene sequence: CDR1 LNHNV, CDR2 YYDKDF (reference sequence). Trimming left V 6 bases short and J 5 bases short, with 14 bases between. This chain's CDR3 is CATSFQGGNEQYF. The CDR3 DNA is TGTGCCACCAGTTTCCAGGGCGGCAACGAGCAGTACTTC.

The rearrangement uses TRBV2 and TRBJ2-1; 8 positions match TRBD1. The CDR3 length is 14 residues. The germline gives CDR1 SNHLY, CDR2 FYNNEI. With 5 bases clipped from V and 5 bases from J, the junction kept 5 bases outside the gene matches. The CDR3 sequence: CASSPQGEDNEQFF. The CDR3 DNA sequence: TGTGCCAGCAGTCCACAGGGGGAGGACAATGAGCAGTTCTTC.

A note on this clonotype: A much larger clone is a single base away; this may be a read error. The chain carries TRBV10-3 and TRBJ2-3; D uncertain. The CDR3 is made up of 12 amino acids. V was trimmed by 5 bases and J by 0 bases, leaving 3 bases between them. Germline V gene sequence: CDR1 ENHRY, CDR2 SYGVKD. The CDR3 sequence is CAISHSTDTQYF. As DNA, the CDR3 is TGTGCCATCAGTCATAGCACAGATACGCAGTATTTT.

In its sample, this clonotype was seen many times. V gene TRBV5-5 combines with J gene TRBJ2-7; 9 bases are shared with TRBD1. J lost 5 bases, V lost 3 bases, and 9 bases had no gene match. The CDR3 contains 15 residues. Germline V CDR1 and CDR2: SGHKS, YYEKEE (reference sequence). The CDR3 nucleotides are TGTGCCAGCAGCTGGACCGGGACAGGGATAGACGAGCAGTACTTC. Translation: CASSWTGTGIDEQYF.

This clonotype was recorded many times. The chain employs TRBV4-2 and TRBJ1-2; D not resolved. This CDR3 is 16 amino acids long. V lost 0 bases and J lost 6, with 17 bases in between. The germline V gene has CDR1 LGHNA and CDR2 YNFKEQ. For the CDR3, the DNA is TGTGCCAGCAGCCAAGATCGGAGTATCGGATCAAATGGCTACACCTTC. This sequence encodes CASSQDRSIGSNGYTF.

Many counts were recorded for this clonotype. The chain is built from TRBV7-2 and TRBJ1-1; D unresolved. The germline gives CDR1 SGHTA, CDR2 FQGNSA. The CDR3 is made up of 12 amino acids. The V end was cut by 2 bases, the J end by 1 base, with 2 bases between. CDR3 residues: CASSLQNTEAFF. DNA of the CDR3: TGTGCCAGCAGCTTACAGAACACTGAAGCTTTCTTT.

Ten or more counts support this clonotype. The rearrangement links TRBV7-8 to TRBJ2-7; D may be TRBD1 (6 bases). Trimming took 5 bases from V and 4 from J, leaving 15 bases between them. The CDR3 extends over 14 amino acids. CDR1 is SGHVS, CDR2 FQNEAQ, per germline. Written as DNA, the CDR3 is TGTGCCAGCAGCACTCTACAGGGTTCGTACGAGCAGTACTTC. Its translation: CASSTLQGSYEQYF.

This chain links TRBV2 with TRBJ2-1; D gene uncertain. The CDR3 totals 13 residues. Trimming pared 2 bases from V and 8 bases from J, leaving 10 bases between. Germline V lookup: CDR1 SNHLY, CDR2 FYNNEI. The CDR3 is CASSERRVDEQFF. DNA of the CDR3: TGTGCCAGCAGTGAAAGACGAGTAGATGAGCAGTTCTTC.

The sample holds a few counts of this clonotype. Compared with germline, one end of the junction differs, possibly owing to a read error. This rearrangement joins TRBV3-1 to TRBJ2-5, with TRBD2 as a possible D gene (5 bases). The CDR3 length is 14 residues. Germline loops: CDR1 LGHDT, CDR2 YNNKEL (reference sequence). The CDR3 DNA sequence: TGTGCCAGCAACCAAAAGAGGGCAGTGGGGACCCAGTACTTC. Its protein is CASNQKRAVGTQYF.

Concerning this clonotype itself: The junction and the germline gene differ at one end; a read error may be behind it. V gene TRBV6-5 combines with J gene TRBJ1-2; D gene ambiguous. CDR3 length: 14 residues. Germline values: CDR1 MNHEY, CDR2 SVGAGI. The CDR3 loop is CASSYSPASSGFTF. The CDR3 DNA reads as TGTGCCAGCAGTTACTCTCCGGCTTCTAGTGGCTTCACCTTC.

The rearrangement uses TRBV29-1 and TRBJ2-3; 7 bases align to TRBD2. Germline-derived CDR1 and CDR2 are SQVTM and ANQGSEA. CDR3 size: 13 residues. V trimming: 5 bases; J trimming: 4 bases; junction bases outside the gene matches: 6. In DNA, the CDR3 is TGCAGCGTTCTAGGGAGGGGAGCAGATACGCAGTATTTT. Translation gives CSVLGRGADTQYF.

Many counts were recorded for this clonotype. V gene TRBV4-3 combines with J gene TRBJ1-3; D uncertain. The CDR3 is 14 residues long. CDR1 LGHNA and CDR2 YSLEER come from the germline V gene. Trimming took 1 base from V and 0 from J, leaving 4 bases between them. The CDR3 DNA reads TGCGCCAGCAGCCAAGGGGCCTCTGGAAACACCATATATTTT. Protein: CASSQGASGNTIYF.

A few counts support this clonotype. This sequence joins TRBV5-1 and TRBJ1-4; TRBD1 agrees at 9 bases. J was trimmed by 3 bases and V by 4 bases; bases with no gene match: 7. The CDR3 has 16 amino acids. Germline-derived CDR1 and CDR2 are SGHRS and YFSETQ. CDR3 region: CASSRQGESSNEKLFF. DNA for the CDR3: TGCGCCAGCAGCAGACAGGGGGAGTCATCTAATGAAAAACTGTTTTTT.

This sequence joins TRBV20-1 and TRBJ2-5; weak D call: TRBD2 (5 bases). The ends were cut back, 1 base at V and 1 base at J, with 13 bases in the middle. Germline V gene sequence: CDR1 DFQATT, CDR2 SNEGSKA (reference sequence). CDR3 length: 15 amino acids. CDR3 loop: CSARGSASFQETQYF. DNA for the CDR3: TGCAGTGCTAGAGGTAGCGCTAGCTTCCAAGAGACCCAGTACTTC.

This clonotype has a count of ten or more. The chain combines TRBV27 with TRBJ1-1; D is ambiguous. The ends were cut back, 6 bases at V and 0 bases at J, with 14 bases in the middle. The CDR3 has 15 residues. The V gene's germline CDR1 is MNHEY and CDR2 SMNVEV (reference sequence). The CDR3 region is CASRSFQNMNTEAFF. The CDR3 DNA is TGTGCCAGCAGATCCTTCCAGAACATGAACACTGAAGCTTTCTTT.

This clonotype was recorded a few times. V gene TRBV5-1 combines with J gene TRBJ2-5, with 9 bases that match TRBD2. The V and J ends lost 0 bases and 5 bases, in that order; junction bases with no gene match: 8. The length of the CDR3 is 16 residues. Germline values: CDR1 SGHRS, CDR2 YFSETQ. The CDR3 sequence is CASSLAGGGAGETQYF. The DNA for the CDR3 is TGCGCCAGCAGCTTGGCCGGCGGGGGGGCCGGGGAGACCCAGTACTTC.

The CDR3 DNA reads TGCGCCAGCAGCCAAGGGACAGGTGCTGGAGGGAGCACAGATACGCAGTATTTT. This translates into CASSQGTGAGGSTDTQYF. This rearrangement joins TRBV4-3 to TRBJ2-3, with D maybe TRBD1 (7 bases). Germline V CDR1 and CDR2: LGHNA, YSLEER. Trimming took 1 base from V and 0 from J, leaving 17 bases between them. There are 18 residues in the CDR3.

The rearrangement uses TRBV20-1 and TRBJ2-1; the match to TRBD2 covers 10 bases. CDR3 size: 15 residues. In germline, CDR1 is DFQATT, CDR2 SNEGSKA (reference sequence). J lost 6 bases, V lost 4 bases, and 9 bases had no gene match. CDR3: CSATSSGGGPNEQFF. CDR3 DNA sequence: TGCAGTGCTACATCAAGCGGGGGGGGACCCAATGAGCAGTTCTTC.

This clonotype has more than one count but fewer than ten. The J gene is TRBJ1-6, the V gene TRBV7-2, with 7 bases fitting TRBD1. The CDR3 totals 15 residues. Losses at the gene ends were 5 bases for V and 7 bases for J; bases not matched to a gene: 8. The germline V gene encodes CDR1 SGHTA and CDR2 FQGNSA. The CDR3 here is CASSRTGTANSPLHF. CDR3 DNA: TGTGCCAGCAGCCGGACAGGAACGGCAAATTCACCCCTCCACTTT.

This clonotype was seen more than once but under ten times. The V and J genes are TRBV6-5 and TRBJ1-1, with D tentatively TRBD1 (5 bases). V shed 7 bases and J shed 4 bases, with 7 bases lying between them. From germline, CDR1 is MNHEY and CDR2 SVGAGI. There are 11 residues in the CDR3. Here the CDR3 DNA reads TGTGCCAGCAAGAGGGGCACTGAAGCTTTCTTT. It is translated as CASKRGTEAFF.

A few counts support this clonotype. This chain links TRBV6-1 with TRBJ1-2; a possible D gene is TRBD1 (6 bases). Trimming stripped 9 bases from V and 3 bases from J, with 14 bases between. The CDR3 sequence is 13 residues long. CDR1 and CDR2 (germline): MNHNS, SASEGT. CDR3 protein: CASRGESYYGYTF. The CDR3 nucleotides read TGTGCCAGTAGGGGGGAAAGCTACTATGGCTACACCTTC.

The table lists this clonotype with a few counts. The chain employs TRBV29-1 and TRBJ2-4; 8 positions match TRBD1. V gave up 5 bases and J gave up 8 bases; unmatched junction bases: 11. There are 14 residues in the CDR3. Germline CDR1 SQVTM, CDR2 ANQGSEA. DNA of the CDR3: TGCAGCGTTTTTTGGGGACAGGCTAGGGACATTCAGTACTTC. This gives the protein CSVFWGQARDIQYF.

The chain couples TRBV4-3 to TRBJ2-1; 14 bases agree with TRBD2. CDR3 size: 17 residues. Germline CDR1 is LGHNA and CDR2 is YSLEER. Losses at the gene ends were 4 bases for V and 5 bases for J; bases not matched to a gene: 7. The CDR3 DNA is TGCGCCAGCAGCCCCGGGACTAGCGGGGGTGCGAACAATGAGCAGTTCTTC. Translated, it gives CASSPGTSGGANNEQFF.

The chain is built from TRBV28 and TRBJ2-3; 13 bases match TRBD2. The CDR3 is 21 residues long. The ends lost 4 bases at V and 0 bases at J; junction bases unmatched: 16. The germline V gene has CDR1 MDHEN and CDR2 SYDVKM. CDR3 bases: TGTGCCAGCAGTTCTGTAATCGCGACTAGCGGGGGGCTAACTAGCACAGATACGCAGTATTTT. This codes for CASSSVIATSGGLTSTDTQYF.

This clonotype was counted ten times or more. The rearrangement uses TRBV7-8 and TRBJ2-5; no firm D call. Trimming removed 1 base from V and 0 bases from J, with 3 bases in between. This CDR3 is built from 13 residues. Germline V gene lookup returns CDR1 SGHVS and CDR2 FQNEAQ. The CDR3 spells CASSLVYQETQYF. The CDR3 DNA sequence: TGTGCCAGCAGCTTAGTCTACCAAGAGACCCAGTACTTC.